This T cell receptor (beta chain) stems from a study of T cell repertoires in cytomegalovirus infection (dated by TCRdb to the late 2010s). With respect to the entire study: The peptide stimulations were aimed at well-studied HLA-B-restricted epitopes as well as recently identified HLA-C-restricted CMV epitopes, whose presentation resists viral immunomodulation. Donor HLA type was relevant to the analysis, because carriage of CMV infection together with the matching HLA type was indicated by public TCR beta signatures. Findings and caveats that apply to the study as a whole: In both this cohort and an independent cohort of several hundred donors, the cumulative frequency of public TCR beta family members distinguished carriers of CMV infection plus the relevant HLA type. The ex vivo response was dominated by HLA-C-restricted CMV-specific TCR beta clonotypes, which also provided the single most frequent clonotype in two of eight donors.

Interpreted using the paper, the treatment or condition label stands for: in vitro stimulation with specific CMV peptide epitopes to enrich CMV-specific T cells. To note about this clonotype: The target of this receptor is not known. No base quality values were provided; no much bigger clone lies one nucleotide off.

Sequencing was carried out with an Illumina HiSeq 1500. The public reads were reprocessed in TCRdb via fastp at Q25 and MiXCR, keeping in-frame beta chains. Entries that share a CDR3 protein sequence are merged under the most common genes and DNA. The sample table records approximately 260,000 distinct CDR3 sequences; around 20% of these occur just once. Roughly 20% of the sample goes to the ten largest clones. CDR1 and CDR2, looked up from the germline V gene, are SGDLS and YYNGEE. The CDR3 contains 19 residues, cysteine and phenylalanine counted. Just CDR3 DNA is preserved here, 57 bases in frame from base 1. The junction shows trimming of 4 bases on V and 0 bases on J, and the gene matches do not reach 18 bases of it.

The source of this sequence is a human donor in good health (CMV status not recorded). Some clones in this sample may be carry-over from other donors' samples. The sequenced sample was cultured PBMCs, obtained from culture after CMV antigen stimulation. The sequence links TRBV9 to TRBJ1-1, with 7 central nucleotides matching TRBD1. CDR3 reads: CASSLQKEGTDLLNTEAFF. The bases are TGTGCCAGCAGCCTTCAAAAGGAGGGGACAGACCTTTTGAACACTGAAGCTTTCTTT.